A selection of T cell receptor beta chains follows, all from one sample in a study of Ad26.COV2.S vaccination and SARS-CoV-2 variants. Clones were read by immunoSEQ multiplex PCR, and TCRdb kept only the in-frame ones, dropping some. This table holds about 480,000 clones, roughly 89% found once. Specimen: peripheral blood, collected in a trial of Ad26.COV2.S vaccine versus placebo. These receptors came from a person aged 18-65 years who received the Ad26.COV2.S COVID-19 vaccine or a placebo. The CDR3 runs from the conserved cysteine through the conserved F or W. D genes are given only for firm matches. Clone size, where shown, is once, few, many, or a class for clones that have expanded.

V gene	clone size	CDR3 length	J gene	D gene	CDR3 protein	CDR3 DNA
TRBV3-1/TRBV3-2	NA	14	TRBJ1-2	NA	CASSQDRGGVGYTF	TGTGCCAGCAGCCAAGATCGGGGAGGGGTTGGCTACACCTTC
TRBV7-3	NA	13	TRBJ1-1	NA	CASSHGIGTEAFF	TGTGCCAGCAGCCACGGAATTGGCACTGAAGCTTTCTTT
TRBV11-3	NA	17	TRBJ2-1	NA	CASSPYPPGSSYNEQFF	TGTGCCAGCAGCCCCTACCCTCCCGGAAGCTCCTACAATGAGCAGTTCTTC
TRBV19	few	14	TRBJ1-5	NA	CASSIKGGDQPQHF	TGTGCCAGTAGTATAAAGGGAGGTGATCAGCCCCAGCATTTT
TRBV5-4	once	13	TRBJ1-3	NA	CASSFYSGNTIYF	TGTGCCAGCAGCTTCTACTCTGGAAACACCATATATTTT
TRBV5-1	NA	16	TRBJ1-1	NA	CASSLGVTAKNTEAFF	TGCGCCAGCAGCTTGGGGGTGACAGCGAAGAACACTGAAGCTTTCTTT
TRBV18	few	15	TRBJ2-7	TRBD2	CASSPGLAGSYEQYF	TGTGCCAGCTCGCCCGGACTAGCGGGTTCCTACGAGCAGTACTTC
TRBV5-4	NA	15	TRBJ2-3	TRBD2	CASSLLGLGTDTQYF	TGTGCCAGCAGCTTACTGGGACTAGGGACAGATACGCAGTATTTT
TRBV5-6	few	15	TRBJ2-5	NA	CASSTPQRYQETQYF	TGTGCCAGCAGCACCCCCCAGCGGTACCAAGAGACCCAGTACTTC
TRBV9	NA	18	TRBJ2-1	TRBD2	CASSPKGLAGVPYNEQFF	TGTGCCAGCAGCCCGAAGGGACTAGCGGGAGTACCCTACAATGAGCAGTTCTTC
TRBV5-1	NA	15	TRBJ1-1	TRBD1	CASSLLGGGNTEAFF	TGCGCCAGCAGCTTGTTAGGGGGCGGGAACACTGAAGCTTTCTTT
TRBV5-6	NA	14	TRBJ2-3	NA	CASSLFSATDTQYF	TGTGCCAGCAGCTTGTTTAGCGCCACAGATACGCAGTATTTT
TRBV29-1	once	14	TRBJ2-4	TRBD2	CSVVLAGGKNIQYF	TGCAGCGTTGTTTTAGCGGGGGGGAAAAACATTCAGTACTTC
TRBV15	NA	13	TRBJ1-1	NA	CATSSSWVTEAFF	TGTGCCACCAGCAGTAGTTGGGTGACTGAAGCTTTCTTT
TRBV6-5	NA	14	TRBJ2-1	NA	CASSHQTATNEQFF	TGTGCCAGCAGTCACCAGACCGCGACCAATGAGCAGTTCTTC
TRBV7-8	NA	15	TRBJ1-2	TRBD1	CASSLDRQGGYGYTF	TGTGCCAGCAGCCTAGACCGACAGGGCGGGTATGGCTACACCTTC
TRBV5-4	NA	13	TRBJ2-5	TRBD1	CAGGWDSEQTQYF	TGTGCTGGGGGCTGGGACAGCGAGCAGACCCAGTACTTC
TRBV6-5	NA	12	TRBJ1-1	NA	CAVKNPVAEAFF	TGTGCCGTCAAGAACCCGGTGGCTGAAGCTTTCTTT
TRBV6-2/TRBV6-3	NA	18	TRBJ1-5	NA	CASSYRQDLGLSFQPQHF	TGTGCCAGCAGTTATCGACAGGATCTGGGTTTGAGCTTCCAGCCCCAGCATTTT
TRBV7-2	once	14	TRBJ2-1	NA	CASSTGSPYNEQFF	TGTGCCAGCAGCACTGGCTCCCCCTACAATGAGCAGTTCTTC
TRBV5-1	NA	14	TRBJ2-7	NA	CASSLSSGSNEQYF	TGCGCCAGCAGCTTGTCGTCCGGGTCCAACGAGCAGTACTTC
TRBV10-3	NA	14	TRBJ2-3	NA	CATTVTAPTDTQYF	TGTGCCACAACTGTGACAGCCCCCACAGATACGCAGTATTTT
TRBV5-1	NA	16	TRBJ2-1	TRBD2	CASSVTSGRAGNEQFF	TGCGCCAGCAGCGTGACTAGCGGGAGGGCCGGGAATGAGCAGTTCTTC
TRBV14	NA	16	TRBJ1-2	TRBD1	CASSQDYRGGDYGYTF	TGTGCCAGCAGCCAAGATTATAGAGGGGGCGACTATGGCTACACCTTC
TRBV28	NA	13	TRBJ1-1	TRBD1	CASEGQQRTEAFF	TGTGCCAGCGAGGGACAGCAGAGGACTGAAGCTTTCTTT
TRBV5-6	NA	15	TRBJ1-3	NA	CASSPSRGAGNTIYF	TGTGCCAGCAGCCCGAGTCGCGGGGCTGGAAACACCATATATTTT
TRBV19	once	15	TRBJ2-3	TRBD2	CASRRPGGPSDTQYF	TGTGCCAGTAGACGCCCGGGAGGGCCCTCAGATACGCAGTATTTT